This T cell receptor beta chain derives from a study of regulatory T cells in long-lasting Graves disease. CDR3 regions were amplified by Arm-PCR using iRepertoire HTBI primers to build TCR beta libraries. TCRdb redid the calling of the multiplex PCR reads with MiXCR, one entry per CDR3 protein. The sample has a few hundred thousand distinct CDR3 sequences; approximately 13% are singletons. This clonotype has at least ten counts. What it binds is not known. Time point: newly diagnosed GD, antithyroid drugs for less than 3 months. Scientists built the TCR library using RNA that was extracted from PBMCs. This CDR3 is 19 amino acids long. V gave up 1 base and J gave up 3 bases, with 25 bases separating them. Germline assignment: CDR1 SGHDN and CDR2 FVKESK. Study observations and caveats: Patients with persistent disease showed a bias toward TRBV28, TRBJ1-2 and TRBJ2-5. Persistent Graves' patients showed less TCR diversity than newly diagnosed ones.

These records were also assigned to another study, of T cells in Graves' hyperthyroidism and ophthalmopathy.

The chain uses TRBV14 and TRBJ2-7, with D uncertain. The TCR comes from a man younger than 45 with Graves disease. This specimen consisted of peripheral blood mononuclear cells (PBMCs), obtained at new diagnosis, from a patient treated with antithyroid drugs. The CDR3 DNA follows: TGTGCCAGCAGCCAAGGACATCTCCAAACCGTCCTCGCGTTCTACGAGCAGTACTTC. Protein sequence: CASSQGHLQTVLAFYEQYF.